This paragraph covers one T cell receptor (beta chain) sequence. Its antigen remains unknown. The sample belongs to a study of T cell responses to AZD1222 COVID-19 vaccine. Findings and limits, study-wide: In the spike-specific TCR repertoire, nearly half reportedly target unmutated variant regions. Among AZD1222 vaccinees, only six or seven were seropositive at baseline.

CDR3 length: 14 amino acids. The V end was cut by 0 bases, the J end by 5 bases, with 8 bases between. Clones were read by immunoSEQ multiplex PCR, and TCRdb kept only the in-frame ones, dropping some. Of 120,000 or so clones in the sample, around 87% were seen once. The source material was peripheral blood, sampled on day 0 of AZD1222 vaccination. This chain links TRBV5-3 with TRBJ1-4; the D gene is possibly TRBD1 (5 bases). TRBV5-3 is noted as an ORF with a role that remains uncertain. The clonotype originates from an adult in good health. The CDR3 protein is CARSLEGCNEKLFF. CDR3 DNA: TGTGCCAGAAGCTTGGAGGGGTGCAATGAAAAACTGTTTTTT.